The 31 T cell receptor beta chains listed next were all sequenced from one sample in a study of response to subunit inactivated influenza vaccine. TCRdb passed the RT-PCR reads through MiXCR, listing each CDR3 protein once. The sample gives roughly 500,000 distinct CDR3 sequences, more than 15% of which show up once; 2.5% to 3.5% is in the top ten. The specimen comprised CD4+ T cells sorted from PBMCs, sampled around 25 months after vaccination. The receptors were sampled from a man aged 50-75 years who received an inactivated influenza vaccine.

This clonotype was counted between two and nine times. The CDR3 bases are TGTGCCAGCAGTCTTTCCGACAGTAGCAATCAGCCCCAGCATTTT. Its protein is CASSLSDSSNQPQHF. This sequence joins TRBV12-3 or TRBV12-4 and TRBJ1-5; D might be TRBD1 (5 bases). The V gene lost 5 bases and the J gene lost 0 bases, with 11 bases spanning the gap. CDR3 length: 15 amino acids.

This clonotype was detected many times. CDR3 DNA sequence: TGTGCCAGCAGCACGTCACTATTCACAGATACGCAGTATTTT. Amino acids: CASSTSLFTDTQYF. The V call is TRBV7-2, the J call TRBJ2-3; no definite D call. The CDR3 covers 14 residues. CDR1 and CDR2 from the germline V gene are SGHTA and FQGNSA. Trimming pared 5 bases from V and 2 bases from J, leaving 11 bases between.

The rearrangement links TRBV5-1 to TRBJ2-1, with TRBD1 matching 8 bases. V dropped 4 bases and J dropped 7; count of bases not matched to a gene: 7. Germline values: CDR1 SGHRS, CDR2 YFSETQ. The CDR3 covers 14 residues. CDR3 coding DNA: TGCGCCAGCAGCGATGACAGGGGTTCGAATGAGCAGTTCTTC. Protein: CASSDDRGSNEQFF.

This clonotype was counted between two and nine times. J is TRBJ2-7 and V is TRBV20-1; 7 bases are shared with TRBD1. J was trimmed by 6 bases and V by 1 base; bases with no gene match: 6. Looked up from germline, CDR1 is DFQATT and CDR2 is SNEGSKA (reference sequence). The CDR3 contains 13 residues. The CDR3 DNA reads as TGCAGTGCTAGAGGGGACAGTTTCAGCGAGCAGTACTTC. It yields the protein CSARGDSFSEQYF.

The sample holds many counts of this clonotype. V is TRBV29-1 and J is TRBJ2-3; D may be TRBD1 (6 bases). V was clipped by 4 bases and J by 2 bases, with 13 bases between them. The CDR3 is made up of 14 amino acids. In germline, CDR1 is SQVTM, CDR2 ANQGSEA. CDR3 protein: CSVVGQGHTDTQYF. The CDR3 nucleotides read TGCAGCGTTGTGGGGCAGGGGCACACAGATACGCAGTATTTT.

The chain is built from TRBV5-1 and TRBJ2-7; TRBD2 matches 13 bases. Germline V gene lookup returns CDR1 SGHRS and CDR2 YFSETQ. The CDR3 has 17 amino acids. Trimming removed 4 bases from V and 0 bases from J; junction bases left unmatched: 7. CDR3 loop: CASSPGLAGLSSYEQYF. DNA for the CDR3: TGCGCCAGCAGCCCGGGACTAGCGGGACTGAGCTCCTACGAGCAGTACTTC.

This sequence joins TRBV7-2 and TRBJ2-5, with 10 bases that match TRBD2. In germline, CDR1 is SGHTA, CDR2 FQGNSA. The CDR3 consists of 15 residues. Trimming took 5 bases from V and 0 from J; bases not matched to a gene: 3. CDR3 DNA sequence: TGTGCCAGCAGCATGACTAGCGGGTACCAAGAGACCCAGTACTTC. Amino acids: CASSMTSGYQETQYF.

This clonotype came up many times. The chain has TRBV12-3 or TRBV12-4 and TRBJ1-1; unclear D gene. The CDR3 is 13 residues long. V lost 8 bases and J 5 bases, leaving 15 bases between the germline ends. The CDR3 DNA is TGTGCCAGCGGCGGACTCCGGAGGACTGAAGCTTTCTTT. It translates to CASGGLRRTEAFF.

The chain uses TRBV7-8 and TRBJ2-3; D remains ambiguous. CDR3 length: 15 amino acids. Trimming stripped 1 base from V and 1 base from J, with 9 bases between. Germline V gene sequence: CDR1 SGHVS, CDR2 FQNEAQ. The CDR3 nucleotides read TGTGCCAGCAGCTTAGGTATCAGAGGCACAGATACGCAGTATTTT. Protein product: CASSLGIRGTDTQYF.

This clonotype was counted many times. The rearrangement uses TRBV15 and TRBJ2-7; 11 bases agree with TRBD1. Trimming took 3 bases from V and 3 from J; bases not matched to a gene: 7. Per germline, CDR1 LNHNV and CDR2 YYDKDF (reference sequence). The CDR3 contains 16 residues. The CDR3 coding sequence is TGTGCCACCAGCAGGGGCGTCGGGACAGGGGGCTACGAGCAGTACTTC. Translated: CATSRGVGTGGYEQYF. Filled out from reference TRBV15 and TRBJ2-7, the complete variable domain reads DAMVIQNPRYQVTQFGKPVTLSCSQTLNHNVMYWYQQKSSQAPKLLFHYYDKDFNNEADTPDNFQSRRPNTSFCFLDIRSPGLGDTAMYLCATSRGVGTGGYEQYFGPGTRLTVT.

The chain links TRBV20-1 to TRBJ1-5, with D possibly TRBD1 on 6 matching bases. Germline V gives CDR1 DFQATT, CDR2 SNEGSKA (reference sequence). CDR3 length equals 15 residues. V dropped 3 bases and J dropped 3 bases, with 15 bases sitting between them. This CDR3 reads CSARVTGALNQPQHF. CDR3 coding DNA: TGCAGTGCTAGGGTGACAGGCGCACTCAATCAGCCCCAGCATTTT.

This clonotype was recorded at least ten times. The rearrangement links TRBV3-1 to TRBJ1-4; D might be TRBD1 (6 bases). Trimming removed 4 bases from V and 5 bases from J, with 17 bases in between. The V gene's germline CDR1 is LGHDT and CDR2 YNNKEL (reference sequence). CDR3 length: 16 amino acids. The CDR3 sequence is CASSPSSGGGNEKLFF. The CDR3 DNA reads as TGTGCCAGCAGCCCCTCGTCAGGAGGGGGAAATGAAAAACTGTTTTTT.

The gene calls are TRBV3-1 and TRBJ2-2; TRBD1 might be the D (6 bases). V lost 2 bases and J lost 0, with 19 bases in between. CDR3 size: 19 residues. CDR1 and CDR2 (germline): LGHDT, YNNKEL (reference sequence). CDR3 protein: CASSQTGGQGWTNTGELFF. For the CDR3, the DNA is TGTGCCAGCAGCCAAACCGGTGGGCAGGGGTGGACGAACACCGGGGAGCTGTTTTTT.

This clonotype came up a few times. The chain couples TRBV29-1 to TRBJ1-2; 10 bases line up with TRBD1. The CDR3 loop spans 14 amino acids. J was trimmed by 5 bases and V by 4 bases; bases with no gene match: 7. Germline CDR1 is SQVTM and CDR2 is ANQGSEA. The CDR3 DNA sequence: TGCAGCGTTGGGCAGGACAGGGGGATGTATGGCTACACCTTC. This encodes CSVGQDRGMYGYTF.

The genes are TRBV29-1 and TRBJ2-1, with D perhaps matching TRBD2 (5 bases). Deletions cut 4 bases from V and 8 bases from J, with 15 bases between. CDR3 size: 13 residues. Looked up from germline, CDR1 is SQVTM and CDR2 is ANQGSEA. This chain's CDR3 is CSVGGPANYEQFF. CDR3 nucleotide sequence: TGCAGCGTTGGAGGGCCGGCGAATTATGAGCAGTTCTTC.

This clonotype has a handful of counts. The rearrangement joins TRBV20-1 to TRBJ2-1, with 11 positions matching TRBD2. Per germline, CDR1 DFQATT and CDR2 SNEGSKA (reference sequence). The J segment lost 0 bases and the V segment lost 4 bases, leaving 8 bases of the junction unmatched. The length of the CDR3 is 17 residues. CDR3 residues: CSAIYLAGGLSYNEQFF. DNA for the CDR3: TGCAGTGCTATTTATTTAGCGGGAGGGCTCTCCTACAATGAGCAGTTCTTC.

Only a few counts were recorded for this clonotype. The V call is TRBV6-1, the J call TRBJ1-4; D might be TRBD1 (5 bases). The CDR3 is 14 amino acids. The germline gives CDR1 MNHNS, CDR2 SASEGT. V lost 2 bases, J lost 12 bases, and 16 bases lay in between. The CDR3 loop reads CASSEMGPWKELFF. In DNA, the CDR3 is TGTGCCAGCAGTGAAATGGGGCCCTGGAAGGAACTGTTTTTT.

This clonotype was seen a handful of times. The J gene is TRBJ2-1, the V gene TRBV11-1, with TRBD2 matching over 8 bases. V lost 8 bases, J lost 8 bases, and 8 bases stayed unmatched. The CDR3 spans 13 residues. Germline CDR1 SGHAT, CDR2 FQDESV (reference sequence). The CDR3 DNA reads as TGTGCCAGCGGGACTAGTCCTCGCGATGAGCAGTTCTTC. This codes for CASGTSPRDEQFF.

CDR3 nucleotide sequence: TGTGCCAGCAGCGAAGAGGGAGTTGGGGAGCTGTTTTTT. It yields the protein CASSEEGVGELFF. This chain connects TRBV9 to TRBJ2-2; D possibly corresponds to TRBD2 (5 bases). This CDR3 is built from 13 residues. V lost 3 bases to trimming and J lost 8 bases, with 11 bases between them. Germline V gene sequence: CDR1 SGDLS, CDR2 YYNGEE.

This clonotype was found a few times. The chain is built from TRBV5-1 and TRBJ1-1; D remains ambiguous. Trimming shortened V by 7 bases and J by 0 bases, and 13 bases separated the two germline ends. Germline lookup yields CDR1 SGHRS and CDR2 YFSETQ. The CDR3 is 14 residues long. The CDR3 loop reads CASGEEDMNTEAFF. The CDR3 DNA follows: TGCGCCAGCGGGGAGGAAGACATGAACACTGAAGCTTTCTTT. Drawing the rest from reference TRBV5-1 and TRBJ1-1, the complete variable domain is KAGVTQTPRYLIKTRGQQVTLSCSPISGHRSVSWYQQTPGQGLQFLFEYFSETQRNKGNFPGRFSGRQFSNSRSEMNVSTLELGDSALYLCASGEEDMNTEAFFGQGTRLTVV.

This chain joins TRBV7-2 and TRBJ2-3; D remains unclear. Per the germline V gene, CDR1 is SGHTA and CDR2 is FQGNSA. The V end lost 0 bases, the J end lost 2 bases, and 12 bases lay between the germline ends. The CDR3 length is 16 residues. CDR3 sequence reads: CASSLAGWGITDTQYF. Written as DNA, the CDR3 is TGTGCCAGCAGCTTAGCCGGGTGGGGAATCACAGATACGCAGTATTTT.

The table lists this clonotype with a few counts. The genes are TRBV10-3 and TRBJ2-2; D not resolved. V shed 7 bases and J shed 0 bases, with 6 bases lying between them. Per the germline V gene, CDR1 is ENHRY and CDR2 is SYGVKD. CDR3 length: 13 amino acids. This CDR3 is CAITAPNTGELFF. The CDR3 nucleotides read TGTGCCATCACCGCTCCGAACACCGGGGAGCTGTTTTTT.

The CDR3 protein is CSVGLTAGTGGEKLFF. The CDR3 bases are TGCAGCGTCGGTTTAACGGCCGGGACAGGGGGCGAAAAACTGTTTTTT. This chain connects TRBV29-1 to TRBJ1-4; 12 positions agree with TRBD1. The trim removed 6 bases at V and 8 bases at J, leaving 13 bases unmatched. The CDR3 runs 16 residues. Germline V lookup: CDR1 SQVTM, CDR2 ANQGSEA.

The rearrangement uses TRBV29-1 and TRBJ2-5; possible D gene TRBD2, 6 bases. Germline V lookup: CDR1 SQVTM, CDR2 ANQGSEA. The V end lost 3 bases, the J end lost 3 bases, and 17 bases lay between the germline ends. This CDR3 spans 15 amino acids. The CDR3 loop reads CSVEAGGGWEETQYF. In DNA, the CDR3 is TGCAGCGTTGAGGCGGGTGGAGGGTGGGAAGAGACCCAGTACTTC.

This clonotype was picked up many times. The genes are TRBV4-3 and TRBJ2-4; tentative D call: TRBD1 (5 bases). This CDR3 contains 13 residues. Deletions cut 0 bases from V and 7 bases from J, with 7 bases between. Germline loops: CDR1 LGHNA, CDR2 YSLEER. CDR3: CASSQDRANIQYF. The CDR3 DNA follows: TGCGCCAGCAGCCAAGACAGGGCGAACATTCAGTACTTC.

The rearrangement links TRBV19 to TRBJ2-1; no clear D. Trimming left V 1 base short and J 5 bases short, with 9 bases between. Per germline, CDR1 LNHDA and CDR2 SQIVND (reference sequence). The CDR3 has 14 amino acids. The CDR3 region has the DNA TGTGCCAGTAGTATAGGACCCCAGAACAATGAGCAGTTCTTC. Its translation: CASSIGPQNNEQFF.

This clonotype has more than one count but fewer than ten. The rearrangement uses TRBV5-1 and TRBJ2-7; no reliable D call. Deletions cut 0 bases from V and 4 bases from J, with 17 bases between. Germline V gene data show CDR1 as SGHRS and CDR2 as YFSETQ. The CDR3 length is 16 residues. CDR3 nucleotide sequence: TGCGCCAGCAGCTTGGCCGCGTCAGATCCACCTTACGAGCAGTACTTC. Translation gives CASSLAASDPPYEQYF.

This clonotype was found many times. The chain is built from TRBV10-3 and TRBJ2-7; D ambiguous. Deletions cut 2 bases from V and 0 bases from J, with 11 bases between. Germline CDR1 reads ENHRY; CDR2 reads SYGVKD. This CDR3 region has 15 residues. The CDR3 nucleotides read TGTGCCATCAGTGAGGTACACTCAAGCTCCTACGAGCAGTACTTC. Amino acids: CAISEVHSSSYEQYF.

In this sample, this clonotype turned up a few times. The genes are TRBV29-1 and TRBJ2-2, with no clear D. From germline, CDR1 is SQVTM and CDR2 ANQGSEA. This CDR3 region has 13 residues. V gave up 7 bases and J gave up 4 bases, with 13 bases separating them. The CDR3 is CSASELGTGELFF. The CDR3 region has the DNA TGCAGCGCCTCTGAGCTCGGCACCGGGGAGCTGTTTTTT.

This clonotype was counted a few times. An end of the junction does not agree with germline; a read error may underlie this. This rearrangement joins TRBV28 to TRBJ1-1; D gene ambiguous. The CDR3 is 12 amino acids. Germline CDR1 and CDR2: MDHEN and SYDVKM. The CDR3 DNA sequence: TGTGCCGGCAGTAAGGGTTGGGATGAAGCTTTCTTT. It specifies CAGSKGWDEAFF.

This clonotype was counted a few times. This chain links TRBV7-2 with TRBJ1-2, with D possibly matching TRBD1 (6 bases). The CDR3 is made up of 13 amino acids. CDR1 and CDR2 (germline): SGHTA, FQGNSA. With 5 bases removed from V and 4 bases from J, the gap between germline ends came to 11 bases. The CDR3 protein is CASSTGTSYGYTF. DNA of the CDR3: TGTGCCAGCAGCACTGGGACAAGCTATGGCTACACCTTC.